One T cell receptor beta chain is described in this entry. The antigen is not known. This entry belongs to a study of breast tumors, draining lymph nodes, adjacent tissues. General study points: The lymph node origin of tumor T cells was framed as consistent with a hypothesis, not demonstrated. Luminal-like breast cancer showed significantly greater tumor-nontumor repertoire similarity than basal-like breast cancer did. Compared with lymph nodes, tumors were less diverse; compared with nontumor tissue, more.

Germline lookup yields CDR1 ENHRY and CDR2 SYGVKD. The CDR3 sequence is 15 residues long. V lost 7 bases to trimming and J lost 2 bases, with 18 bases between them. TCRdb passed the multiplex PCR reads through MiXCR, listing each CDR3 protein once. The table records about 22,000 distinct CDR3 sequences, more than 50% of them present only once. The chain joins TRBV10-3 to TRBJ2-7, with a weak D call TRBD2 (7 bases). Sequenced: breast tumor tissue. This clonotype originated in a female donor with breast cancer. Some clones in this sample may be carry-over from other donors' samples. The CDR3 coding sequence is TGTGCCATCAACATGGGTGCGGGGGACACCTACGAGCAGTACTTC. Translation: CAINMGAGDTYEQYF.